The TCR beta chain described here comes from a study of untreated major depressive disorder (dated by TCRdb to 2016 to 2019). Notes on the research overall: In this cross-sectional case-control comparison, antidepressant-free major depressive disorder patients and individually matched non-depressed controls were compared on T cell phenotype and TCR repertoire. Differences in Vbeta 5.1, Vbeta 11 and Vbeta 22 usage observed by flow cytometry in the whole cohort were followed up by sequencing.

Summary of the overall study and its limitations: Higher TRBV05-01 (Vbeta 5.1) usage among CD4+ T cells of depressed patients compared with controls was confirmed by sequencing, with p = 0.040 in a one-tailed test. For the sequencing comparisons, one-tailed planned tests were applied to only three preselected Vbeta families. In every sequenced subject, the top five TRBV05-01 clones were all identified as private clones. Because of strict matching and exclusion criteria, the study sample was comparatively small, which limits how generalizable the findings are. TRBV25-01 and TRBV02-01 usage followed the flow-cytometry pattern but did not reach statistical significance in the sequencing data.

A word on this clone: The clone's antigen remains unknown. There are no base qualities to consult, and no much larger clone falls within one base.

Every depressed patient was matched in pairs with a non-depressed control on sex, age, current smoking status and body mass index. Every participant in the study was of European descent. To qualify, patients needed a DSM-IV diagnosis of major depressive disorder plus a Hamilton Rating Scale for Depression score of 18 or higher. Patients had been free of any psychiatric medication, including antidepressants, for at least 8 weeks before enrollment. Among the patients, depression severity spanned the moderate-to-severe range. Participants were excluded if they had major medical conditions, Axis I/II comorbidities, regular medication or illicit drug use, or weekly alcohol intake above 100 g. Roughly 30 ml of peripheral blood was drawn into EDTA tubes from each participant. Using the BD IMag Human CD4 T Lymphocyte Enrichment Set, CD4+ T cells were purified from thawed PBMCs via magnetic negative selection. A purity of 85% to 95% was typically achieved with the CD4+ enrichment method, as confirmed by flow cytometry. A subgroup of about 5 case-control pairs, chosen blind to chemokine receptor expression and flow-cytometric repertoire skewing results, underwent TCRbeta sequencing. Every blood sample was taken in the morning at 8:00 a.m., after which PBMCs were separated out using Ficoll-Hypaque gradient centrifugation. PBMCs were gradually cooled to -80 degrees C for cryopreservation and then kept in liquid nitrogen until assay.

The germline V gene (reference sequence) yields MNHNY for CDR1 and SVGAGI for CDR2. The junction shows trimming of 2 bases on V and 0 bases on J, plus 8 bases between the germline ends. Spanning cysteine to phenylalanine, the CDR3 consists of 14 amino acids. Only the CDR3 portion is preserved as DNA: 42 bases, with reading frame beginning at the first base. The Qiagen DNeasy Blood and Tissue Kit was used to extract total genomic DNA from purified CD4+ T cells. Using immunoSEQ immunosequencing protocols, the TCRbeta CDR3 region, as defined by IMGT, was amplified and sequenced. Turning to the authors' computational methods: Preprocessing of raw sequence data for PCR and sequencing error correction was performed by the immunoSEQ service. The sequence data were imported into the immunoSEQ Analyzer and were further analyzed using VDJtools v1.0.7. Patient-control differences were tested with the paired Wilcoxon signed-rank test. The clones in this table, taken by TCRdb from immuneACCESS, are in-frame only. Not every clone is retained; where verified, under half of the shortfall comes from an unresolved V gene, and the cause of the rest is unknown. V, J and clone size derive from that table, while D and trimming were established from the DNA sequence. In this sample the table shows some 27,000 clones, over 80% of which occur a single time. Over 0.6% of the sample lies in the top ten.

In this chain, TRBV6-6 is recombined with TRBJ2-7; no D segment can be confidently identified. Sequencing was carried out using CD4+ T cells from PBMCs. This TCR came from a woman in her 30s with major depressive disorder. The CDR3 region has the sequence CASSYGQNSYEQYF. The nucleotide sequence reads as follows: TGTGCCAGCAGTTACGGGCAAAACTCCTACGAGCAGTACTTC.